The rows below give T cell receptor beta chains drawn from one sample of a study of blood T cell repertoires in COVID-19. The data were produced by immunoSEQ multiplex PCR, yet TCRdb's version contains in-frame clones alone and is incomplete. The sample records about 200,000 clones, roughly 85% being singletons. The sequenced material came from peripheral blood. The receptor source for this set is a man aged 55 to 69 with acute or convalescent COVID-19. CDR3s include the opening cysteine and the closing phenylalanine or tryptophan. A D gene is named only where the DNA matches it firmly. Some rows mark clone size as missing; the rest say once, few, many or name a class of expanded clone.

v_call	j_call	d_call	clone_size	cdr3_aa	cdr3_nt
TRBV28	TRBJ2-7	TRBD1	-	CASLQGATREQYF	TGTGCCAGCTTACAGGGGGCGACCCGCGAGCAGTACTTC
TRBV3-1/TRBV3-2	TRBJ2-3	-	once	CASSQRSGSSTDTQYF	TGTGCCAGCAGCCAACGTAGCGGTTCTAGCACAGATACGCAGTATTTT
TRBV2	TRBJ2-1	-	-	CASSRDTNSYNEQFF	TGTGCCAGCAGCCGGGACACCAACTCCTACAATGAGCAGTTCTTC
TRBV5-1	TRBJ2-3	TRBD2	-	CASSPRLGLAGGPVGTDTQYF	TGCGCCAGCAGCCCACGCTTGGGACTAGCGGGAGGGCCGGTCGGCACAGATACGCAGTATTTT
TRBV5-4	TRBJ1-1	TRBD1	-	CASSLLQGAYTEAFF	TGTGCCAGCAGCTTGCTTCAGGGGGCGTACACTGAAGCTTTCTTT
TRBV11-2	TRBJ2-1	TRBD2	-	CASSPPPSGSHEQFF	TGTGCCAGCAGCCCCCCCCCTAGCGGGAGTCATGAGCAGTTCTTC
TRBV27	TRBJ1-1	TRBD1	-	CASSPGTGRNTEAFF	TGTGCCAGCAGTCCCGGGACAGGGAGGAACACTGAAGCTTTCTTT
TRBV19	TRBJ2-3	-	-	CASSLLAENTQYF	TGTGCCAGTAGTCTCCTAGCAGAAAATACGCAGTATTTT
TRBV3-1/TRBV3-2	TRBJ2-7	-	-	CASSSDSIGTYEQYF	TGTGCCAGCAGCTCGGACTCAATCGGAACCTACGAGCAGTACTTC
TRBV4-1	TRBJ2-7	TRBD1	-	CASSQGTGMDEQYF	TGCGCCAGCAGCCAGGGGACAGGGATGGACGAGCAGTACTTC
TRBV28	TRBJ2-2	TRBD1	-	CASRAGGAGSGELFF	TGTGCCAGCAGGGCAGGGGGCGCGGGGTCGGGGGAGCTGTTTTTT
TRBV27	TRBJ2-7	TRBD1	-	CASNGAGQGGKQYF	TGTGCCAGCAATGGAGCGGGACAGGGCGGTAAGCAGTACTTC
TRBV6-5	TRBJ2-2	TRBD1	-	CASSYDGGQGTGELFF	TGTGCCAGCAGTTACGACGGGGGACAGGGGACCGGGGAGCTGTTTTTT
TRBV7-6	TRBJ2-1	TRBD1	-	CASSPQTGGSYNEQFF	TGTGCCAGCAGCCCACAAACAGGGGGCAGTTACAATGAGCAGTTCTTC
TRBV7-6	TRBJ2-2	TRBD2	-	CASTPGTSGPAGGLFF	TGTGCCAGCACCCCCGGCACTAGCGGTCCCGCGGGCGGGCTGTTTTTT
TRBV6-4	TRBJ2-3	-	-	CASSARILDTQYF	TGTGCCAGCAGTGCCAGGATTCTGGATACGCAGTATTTT
TRBV7-8	TRBJ2-1	TRBD2	-	CASSPGLAGRISYNEQFF	TGTGCCAGCAGCCCAGGACTAGCGGGGCGCATCTCCTACAATGAGCAGTTCTTC
TRBV5-1	TRBJ1-2	-	once	CASSLDGDYGYTF	TGCGCCAGCAGCTTGGACGGAGACTATGGCTACACCTTC
TRBV27	TRBJ2-7	TRBD2	-	CASKGGVYSYEQYF	TGTGCCAGCAAGGGAGGGGTCTACTCCTACGAGCAGTACTTC
TRBV12-5	TRBJ2-3	-	-	CASGFGQIGDTQYF	TGTGCTAGTGGTTTTGGGCAAATTGGAGATACGCAGTATTTT
TRBV9	TRBJ2-1	-	once	CASSATRLGSHEQFF	TGTGCCAGCAGCGCAACCCGACTAGGGAGCCATGAGCAGTTCTTC
TRBV10-3	TRBJ2-1	TRBD2	-	CAIREREGDEQFF	TGTGCCATCAGAGAAAGGGAGGGCGATGAGCAGTTCTTC
TRBV11-2	TRBJ2-1	-	-	CASSTGPGSSYNEQFF	TGTGCCAGCAGCACTGGGCCCGGGAGCTCCTACAATGAGCAGTTCTTC
TRBV19	TRBJ1-1	TRBD1	-	CAARTGTMNTEAFF	TGTGCCGCCAGGACAGGAACTATGAACACTGAAGCTTTCTTT
TRBV6-5	TRBJ2-5	TRBD2	-	CASRTAGGRRETQYF	TGTGCCAGCCGGACAGCGGGAGGTCGGAGAGAGACCCAGTACTTC
TRBV7-9	TRBJ1-6	TRBD1	-	CASSLGTGSPLHF	TGTGCCAGCAGCTTAGGGACAGGCTCACCCCTCCACTTT
TRBV30	TRBJ1-5	-	-	CAWSVPRGGQPQHF	TGTGCCTGGAGTGTACCCAGGGGCGGCCAGCCCCAGCATTTT
TRBV5-1	TRBJ1-1	TRBD1	-	CASSLDRVYTEAFF	TGCGCCAGCAGCCTCGACAGGGTGTACACTGAAGCTTTCTTT
TRBV7-8	TRBJ2-3	TRBD1	-	CASSWGGQGADTQYF	TGTGCCAGCAGCTGGGGCGGTCAGGGGGCAGATACGCAGTATTTT
TRBV7-2	TRBJ1-1	-	-	CASSPSRGTEAFF	TGTGCCAGCAGCCCTTCGCGGGGCACTGAAGCTTTCTTT
TRBV9	TRBJ2-3	-	-	CASSVGSRVDTQYF	TGTGCCAGCAGCGTAGGGTCTCGGGTGGATACGCAGTATTTT
TRBV19	TRBJ2-6	-	-	CASSIEYRAPGIIVVLTF	TGTGCCAGTAGTATAGAGTACAGAGCCCCTGGAATAATAGTCGTCCTGACTTTC
TRBV7-6	TRBJ2-1	TRBD2	few	CASSLSGSSYNEQFF	TGTGCCAGCAGCCTTAGCGGGAGCTCCTACAATGAGCAGTTCTTC
TRBV5-1	TRBJ2-3	-	-	CASSLARSTDTQYF	TGCGCCAGCAGCTTGGCCAGGAGCACAGATACGCAGTATTTT
TRBV6-5	TRBJ1-1	TRBD1	-	CASSYPYADRVQAFF	TGTGCCAGCAGTTACCCCTACGCCGACAGGGTACAGGCTTTCTTT
TRBV7-3	TRBJ2-1	-	-	CASSLMAGGNEQFF	TGTGCCAGCAGCTTAATGGCCGGGGGCAATGAGCAGTTCTTC
TRBV5-6	TRBJ1-2	-	-	CASSYDRDLTYSGYTF	TGTGCCAGCAGCTATGACAGAGACCTAACTTATTCTGGCTACACCTTC
TRBV9	TRBJ1-4	-	-	CASSAQGGQTNEKLFF	TGTGCCAGCAGCGCTCAGGGCGGTCAAACTAATGAAAAACTGTTTTTT
TRBV6-4	TRBJ1-4	TRBD1	-	CASSPGQGNEKLFF	TGTGCCAGCAGTCCCGGACAGGGGAATGAAAAACTGTTTTTT
TRBV5-6	TRBJ1-1	TRBD1	-	CASSFRRQGSARNTEAFF	TGTGCCAGCAGCTTTCGGAGACAGGGGTCGGCAAGGAACACTGAAGCTTTCTTT
TRBV11-2	TRBJ1-2	-	-	CASSLVSAGGAGYTF	TGTGCCAGCAGCTTAGTGTCTGCAGGCGGGGCTGGCTACACCTTC
TRBV9	TRBJ2-2	-	-	CASSVGPNIGELFF	TGTGCCAGCAGCGTAGGTCCGAACATAGGGGAGCTGTTTTTT
TRBV7-9	TRBJ2-3	-	-	CASSSWTRTDTADTQYF	TGTGCCAGCAGCTCGTGGACGCGGACTGACACGGCAGATACGCAGTATTTT
TRBV7-8	TRBJ2-7	TRBD2	-	CASSSLAGISYEQYF	TGTGCCAGCAGCTCCCTAGCGGGTATCTCCTACGAGCAGTACTTC
TRBV28	TRBJ1-2	TRBD1	-	CASSSVRQGANGYTF	TGTGCCAGCAGTTCTGTGCGACAGGGGGCGAATGGCTACACCTTC
TRBV15	TRBJ2-7	TRBD1	-	CATSTPRQGPMSYEQYF	TGTGCCACCAGCACCCCTCGACAGGGGCCGATGTCCTACGAGCAGTACTTC
TRBV13	TRBJ2-1	-	-	CASSPSFERSYNEQFF	TGTGCCAGCAGCCCATCGTTTGAGCGGAGTTACAATGAGCAGTTCTTC
TRBV5-6	TRBJ1-5	-	-	CASSRQNQPQHF	TGTGCCAGCAGCCGACAGAATCAGCCCCAGCATTTT
TRBV4-1	TRBJ1-1	TRBD1	-	CASSPSDRGGNTEAFF	TGCGCCAGCAGCCCCTCGGACAGGGGGGGGAACACTGAAGCTTTCTTT
TRBV3-1/TRBV3-2	TRBJ2-7	TRBD2	-	CASSQDSGGSSYEQYF	TGTGCCAGCAGCCAAGATTCGGGCGGGAGCTCCTACGAGCAGTACTTC
TRBV3-1/TRBV3-2	TRBJ1-1	-	-	CASSQDGSVNTEAFF	TGTGCCAGCAGCCAAGATGGTTCGGTGAACACTGAAGCTTTCTTT
TRBV11-1	TRBJ2-7	TRBD2	-	CASSFSGKTYEQYF	TGTGCCAGCAGCTTTAGCGGGAAGACCTACGAGCAGTACTTC
TRBV6-6	TRBJ1-5	TRBD1	few	CASSYLGTGINQPQHF	TGTGCCAGCAGTTACCTCGGGACAGGGATCAATCAGCCCCAGCATTTT
TRBV19	TRBJ2-7	TRBD1	few	CASSSDRGQGSYEQYF	TGTGCCAGTAGTTCCGACCGGGGACAGGGTAGTTACGAGCAGTACTTC
TRBV10-3	TRBJ2-1	TRBD2	-	CAISESGLAGGEQFF	TGTGCCATCAGTGAGTCTGGCCTAGCGGGGGGGGAGCAGTTCTTC
TRBV20-1	TRBJ2-1	TRBD2	-	CSASGTSGRGYNEQFF	TGCAGTGCTAGTGGGACTAGCGGGAGGGGTTACAATGAGCAGTTCTTC
TRBV28	TRBJ1-2	TRBD1	once	CASIVGRAGGTYYGYTF	TGTGCCAGCATCGTGGGGCGGGCAGGGGGTACCTACTATGGCTACACCTTC
TRBV27	TRBJ2-1	TRBD2	-	CASTRAGGSSYNEQFF	TGTGCCAGCACACGGGCGGGGGGGAGCTCCTACAATGAGCAGTTCTTC
TRBV6-2/TRBV6-3	TRBJ2-1	-	-	CASSYPGSYNEQFF	TGTGCCAGCAGTTACCCGGGTTCCTACAATGAGCAGTTCTTC
TRBV11-2	TRBJ2-7	TRBD1	few	CASSLELGQGYEQYF	TGTGCCAGCAGCTTAGAGTTGGGACAGGGCTACGAGCAGTACTTC